This T cell receptor beta chain came from a study of CD8+ T cells in alopecia areata. Documented treatment: oral pan-JAK inhibitor, 5-10 mg twice daily. This clone was detected only a few times. CDR3 size: 14 residues. Trimming took 8 bases from V and 2 from J; bases not matched to a gene: 7. Germline CDR1 and CDR2: SNHLY and FYNNEI. Sequencing templates came from extracted RNA that was reverse transcribed into cDNA. Here immunoSEQ multiplex PCR was the method, and the copy in TCRdb shows in-frame clones only, minus some. This sample has around 190,000 clones; more than 50% occur once, and the top ten carry around 0.92%.

The source was CD4+ T cells sorted from blood, collected at week 24, from a patient treated with tofacitinib. This clonotype was sampled from a human donor with alopecia areata. The V and J genes are TRBV2 and TRBJ1-1, with 8 bases lining up with TRBD1. CDR3 residues: CASGLQGANTEAFF. The CDR3 DNA follows: TGTGCCAGCGGACTCCAGGGGGCAAACACTGAAGCTTTCTTT.